This T cell receptor beta chain was identified in a study of response to subunit inactivated influenza vaccine. TCRdb analysed the RT-PCR reads with MiXCR anew, one entry per CDR3 protein. The sample records roughly 650,000 distinct CDR3 sequences, 15% to 19% being singletons. Regarding the study as a whole: The authors proposed limited new T cell recruitment per seasonal influenza vaccination.

The CDR3 has 13 residues. Germline V CDR1 and CDR2: SEHNR, FQNEAQ (reference sequence). The V gene lost 3 bases and the J gene lost 8 bases, with 12 bases spanning the gap. This clonotype was counted only a few times. As yet, its antigen is unknown. The sample was PBMCs from blood, taken 11 to 12 days after vaccination. The gene calls are TRBV7-9 and TRBJ2-3, with no clear D. This clonotype was sampled from a man aged 50 or older who received an inactivated influenza vaccine. CDR3 amino acids: CASSLSRVGTQYF. Written as DNA, the CDR3 is TGTGCCAGCAGCTTGTCTAGAGTAGGTACGCAGTATTTT.